These 22 T cell receptor beta chains came from one sample sequenced in a study of cytomegalovirus exposure and HLA in healthy donors. In the PCR, 60 Vbeta and 13 Jbeta primers were used. The repertoire was sequenced with immunoSEQ multiplex PCR; TCRdb's copy has only in-frame clones and lacks some. Seen in this sample are 150,000 or so clones; the ten most common clones hold over 2%. Sequencing used PBMCs. Receptor source: a young woman in good health and CMV-seronegative.

J is TRBJ2-2 and V is TRBV5-1; 7 bases line up with TRBD2. The CDR3 length is 17 residues. Germline CDR1 and CDR2: SGHRS and YFSETQ. V dropped 1 base and J dropped 1; count of bases not matched to a gene: 7. The chain's CDR3 is CASSLNYAGENTGELFF. The CDR3 region has the DNA TGCGCCAGCAGCTTGAATTATGCGGGAGAGAACACCGGGGAGCTGTTTTTT.

This sequence joins TRBV6-5 and TRBJ2-7; 7 positions agree with TRBD1. Germline loops: CDR1 MNHEY, CDR2 SVGAGI. The CDR3 has 15 residues. J gave up 0 bases and V 6 bases, and 8 bases lay outside the gene matches. In nucleotides, the CDR3 is TGTGCCAGCAGACTTAACAGGGGTAGCTCCTACGAGCAGTACTTC. It yields the protein CASRLNRGSSYEQYF.

Regarding this clone: A read error may account for a junction end that differs from germline. The chain is built from TRBV6-1 and TRBJ2-2; TRBD1 matches at 7 bases. The CDR3 runs 18 residues. Germline CDR1 reads MNHNS; CDR2 reads SASEGT. Written as DNA, the CDR3 is TGTGCCAGCAGTGGCACGACAGGGTTCCTCGCGAACACCGGGGAGCTGCTTTTT. Its translation: CASSGTTGFLANTGELLF.

V and J are TRBV30 and TRBJ1-3; D gene unclear. V gave up 4 bases and J gave up 0 bases, with 7 bases separating them. CDR1 and CDR2 from the germline V gene are GTSNPN and SVGIG (reference sequence). This CDR3 spans 13 amino acids. CDR3 bases: TGTGCCTGGACGCGGGCCTCTGGAAACACCATATATTTT. It codes for CAWTRASGNTIYF.

The rearrangement uses TRBV7-9 and TRBJ1-5, with D uncertain. The V end lost 5 bases, the J end lost 4 bases, and 15 bases lay between the germline ends. The CDR3 covers 15 residues. Germline-derived CDR1 and CDR2 are SEHNR and FQNEAQ (reference sequence). The CDR3 sequence: CASSPHGGENQPQHF. The CDR3 coding sequence is TGTGCCAGCAGCCCCCATGGCGGGGAGAATCAGCCCCAGCATTTT.

This chain links TRBV19 with TRBJ1-5; 10 bases are shared with TRBD1. CDR1 is LNHDA, CDR2 SQIVND, per germline (reference sequence). The V gene end was trimmed by 8 bases and the J gene end by 9 bases; junction bases not matched to a gene: 10. This CDR3 has 14 residues. DNA for the CDR3: TGTGCCAGTTCCGGACAGGGGGACGGCGGGCCCCAGCATTTT. Translating gives CASSGQGDGGPQHF. Together with reference TRBV19 and TRBJ1-5, the CDR3 gives the full variable domain: DGGITQSPKYLFRKEGQNVTLSCEQNLNHDAMYWYRQDPGQGLRLIYYSQIVNDFQKGDIAEGYSVSREKKESFPLTVTSAQKNPTAFYLCASSGQGDGGPQHFGDGTRLSIL.

V gene TRBV2 combines with J gene TRBJ2-1, with 10 bases lining up with TRBD2. The CDR3 loop spans 15 amino acids. Germline V CDR1 and CDR2: SNHLY, FYNNEI. J gave up 2 bases and V 7 bases, and 5 bases lay outside the gene matches. The chain's CDR3 is CASIPSGRAYNEQFF. CDR3 nucleotides: TGTGCCAGCATACCCAGCGGGAGGGCCTACAATGAGCAGTTCTTC.

The CDR3 bases are TGTGCCAGCAGCCAGGACAGAGGTGTGGGGGAGCAGTACTTC. Translation gives CASSQDRGVGEQYF. The chain joins TRBV11-3 to TRBJ2-7; tentative D call: TRBD1 (6 bases). The CDR3 has 14 residues. Germline CDR1 is SGHNT and CDR2 is YENEEA. Deletions cut 5 bases from V and 7 bases from J, with 18 bases between.

The chain combines TRBV6-6 with TRBJ2-7; 8 nucleotides agree with TRBD2. Per germline, CDR1 MNHNY and CDR2 SVGAGI (reference sequence). V lost 6 bases to trimming and J lost 5 bases; unmatched junction nucleotides: 12. CDR3 length equals 15 residues. CDR3 DNA: TGTGCCAGCAGCAGGACTAGCCAAATTGTCAACGAGCAGTACTTC. It codes for CASSRTSQIVNEQYF.

J is TRBJ1-4 and V is TRBV7-9; tentative D call: TRBD1 (5 bases). Trimming left V 2 bases short and J 3 bases short, with 22 bases between. Germline V gene lookup returns CDR1 SEHNR and CDR2 FQNEAQ (reference sequence). This CDR3 contains 19 residues. The chain's CDR3 is CASSLWQGSHLVSNEKLFF. The CDR3 region has the DNA TGTGCCAGCAGCTTATGGCAGGGTTCCCACCTGGTATCTAATGAAAAACTGTTTTTT.

V and J are TRBV6-1 and TRBJ2-6; tentatively, D is TRBD1 (5 bases). Between the trimmed V and J ends, which lost 4 bases and 2 bases, there was a span of 18 bases. CDR1 is MNHNS and CDR2 is SASEGT in the germline V gene. The CDR3 spans 18 residues. In nucleotides, the CDR3 is TGTGCCAGCAGTGGGGGCTTTCGCACAACCCCTGGGGCCAACGTCCTGACTTTC. Its translation is CASSGGFRTTPGANVLTF.

The V gene is TRBV27, the J gene TRBJ1-2; 9 nucleotides agree with TRBD1. There are 15 residues in the CDR3. V shed 5 bases, J shed 6 bases, and the junction held 10 bases outside the gene matches. Germline loops: CDR1 MNHEY, CDR2 SMNVEV (reference sequence). CDR3 region: CASSVHRGQLDGYTF. DNA for the CDR3: TGTGCCAGCAGTGTCCACAGGGGGCAGTTAGATGGCTACACCTTC.

V and J are TRBV9 and TRBJ1-2, with a weak D call TRBD1 (5 bases). CDR1 and CDR2 from the germline V gene are SGDLS and YYNGEE. V was trimmed by 10 bases and J by 6 bases, leaving 28 bases between them. CDR3 size: 16 residues. The CDR3 nucleotides read TGTGCCTCTAGCGTAGGAGAGGCAGGGAATTCTGATGGCTACACCTTC. Translation: CASSVGEAGNSDGYTF. The full variable domain, rest sourced from reference TRBV9 and TRBJ1-2, is DSGVTQTPKHLITATGQRVTLRCSPRSGDLSVYWYQQSLDQGLQFLIQYYNGEERAKGNILERFSAQQFPDLHSELNLSSLELGDSALYFCASSVGEAGNSDGYTFGSGTRLTVV.

This rearrangement joins TRBV10-2 to TRBJ1-3, with D unclear. This CDR3 has 12 amino acids. The germline CDR1 and CDR2 sequences are WSHSY and SAAADI. V shed 4 bases and J shed 4 bases, with 5 bases lying between them. The CDR3: CASSGLGNTIYF. The CDR3 DNA reads TGCGCCAGCAGTGGACTGGGAAACACCATATATTTT.

To note about this clone: The junction shows a germline mismatch at one end, possibly a read error. The chain joins TRBV6-5 to TRBJ1-4; 10 bases are a match to TRBD1. Germline loops: CDR1 MNHEY, CDR2 SVGAGI. CDR3 length: 15 amino acids. This chain's CDR3 is CAGSPWTGGREKLFF. Here the CDR3 DNA reads TGTGCCGGCAGTCCCTGGACAGGGGGTAGGGAAAAACTGTTTTTT.

This chain links TRBV10-3 with TRBJ2-5; D is perhaps TRBD2 (6 bases). Germline V gene sequence: CDR1 ENHRY, CDR2 SYGVKD. The V end was cut by 6 bases, the J end by 5 bases, with 19 bases between. The CDR3 has 15 amino acids. The CDR3 nucleotides read TGTGCCATCAGCCCAGGTAGCGGCGAAAGGGAGACCCAGTACTTC. Its translation is CAISPGSGERETQYF.

V usage is TRBV7-5 and J usage is TRBJ2-7; TRBD2 reflects the table's D call only, with no check against the DNA. TRBV7-5 is a pseudogene. This CDR3 contains 12 residues. In nucleotides, the CDR3 is TGTGCCAGATCTACTACACCCTACGAGCAGTACGTC. Its protein product is CARSTTPYEQYV.

CDR3: CASSQEGGTGYYEQYF. CDR3 DNA sequence: TGCGCCAGCAGCCAAGAAGGAGGGACAGGTTACTACGAGCAGTACTTC. The genes are TRBV4-1 and TRBJ2-7, with 8 bases that match TRBD1. Germline values: CDR1 MGHRA, CDR2 YSYEKL. The V gene end was trimmed by 0 bases and the J gene end by 3 bases; junction bases not matched to a gene: 7. CDR3 length: 16 amino acids.

The chain carries TRBV25-1 and TRBJ2-5; 9 bases are a match to TRBD1. The CDR3 loop spans 15 amino acids. J gave up 5 bases and V 1 base, and 5 bases lay outside the gene matches. CDR1 and CDR2 (germline): MGHDK, SYGVNS. CDR3 in DNA: TGTGCCAGCAGTGAATGGGGGACAGGGTGGGAGACCCAGTACTTC. Protein: CASSEWGTGWETQYF.

The chain has TRBV10-3 and TRBJ1-2; 12 positions match TRBD1. V shed 6 bases, J shed 8 bases, and the junction held 7 bases outside the gene matches. This CDR3 spans 14 amino acids. Germline V gene sequence: CDR1 ENHRY, CDR2 SYGVKD. The CDR3 DNA reads as TGTGCCATCAGCGAGGGACAGGGGGCGCGGGGCTACACCTTC. This translates into CAISEGQGARGYTF.

This rearrangement joins TRBV5-8 to TRBJ1-2, with TRBD1 matching 9 bases. Unmatched junction bases numbered 12, after V lost 7 bases and J lost 14 bases. The CDR3 spans 12 residues. Germline V lookup: CDR1 SGHTS, CDR2 YDEGEE. The DNA for the CDR3 is TGTGCCAGCTTGGGACAGGGTATCCCGGGTACCTTC. Translated, it gives CASLGQGIPGTF. Together with reference TRBV5-8 and TRBJ1-2, the CDR3 gives the full variable domain: EAGVTQSPTHLIKTRGQQATLRCSPISGHTSVYWYQQALGLGLQFLLWYDEGEERNRGNFPPRFSGRQFPNYSSELNVNALELEDSALYLCASLGQGIPGTFGSGTRLTVV.

The chain couples TRBV18 to TRBJ2-2, with D tentatively TRBD1 (5 bases). The germline V gene encodes CDR1 KGHSH and CDR2 LQKENI. The CDR3 is 16 residues long. V lost 0 bases, J lost 4 bases, and 12 bases lay in between. This chain's CDR3 is CASSPPNQGSTGELFF. The DNA of the CDR3 is TGTGCCAGCTCACCACCGAATCAGGGCAGCACCGGGGAGCTGTTTTTT.